Sequencing of this T cell receptor (beta chain) was carried out in a study of human T cells and chemical hapten exposure. Study-level points and caveats: More PT1 expanded TCRs went with higher patch test scores.

V was clipped by 6 bases and J by 0 bases, with 11 bases between them. CDR1 is SGHTA, CDR2 FQGNSA, per germline. The CDR3 spans 15 residues. Individual cDNA molecules received unique molecular identifiers in the library. One entry per CDR3 protein, called by TCRdb with MiXCR from the RACE reads. The sample yields roughly 100,000 distinct CDR3 sequences, under 35% seen once. A word on this clonotype: The antigen is undetermined.

Time point given: patch test 3, about 24 weeks after DPC sensitization. As for treatment: therapeutic diphenylcyclopropenone sensitization with weekly scalp DPC. The study drew its donors from alopecia patients who were 18 to 70 years old and suitable for DPC. V and J are TRBV7-2 and TRBJ2-2; D remains ambiguous. The sequence was obtained from a man aged 40-55 years with alopecia areata. Some clones in this sample may be carry-over from other donors' samples. Sequences were derived from whole blood, sampled in connection with sensitization to the hapten diphenylcyclopropenone (DPC). Here the CDR3 reads CASSQQETNTGELFF. The CDR3 bases are TGTGCCAGCAGTCAGCAGGAAACGAACACCGGGGAGCTGTTTTTT.